This T cell receptor beta chain stems from a study of control samples from healthy donors and cancer patients. Method: immunoSEQ multiplex PCR; TCRdb's copy keeps in-frame clones and lacks some. The table includes around 67,000 clones, more than 70% detected once. This CDR3 contains 15 residues. V lost 6 bases to trimming and J lost 8 bases; unmatched junction nucleotides: 9. CDR1 is MDHEN, CDR2 SYDVKM, per germline. The gene calls are TRBV28 and TRBJ1-6; 8 bases fit TRBD1. This receptor was obtained from a man aged 55 to 70 with colorectal cancer. Sequencing was performed on PBMCs. CDR3 coding DNA: TGTGCCAGCAGGATTCCCTTGGACAGGGATTCACCCCTCCACTTT. It encodes CASRIPLDRDSPLHF.